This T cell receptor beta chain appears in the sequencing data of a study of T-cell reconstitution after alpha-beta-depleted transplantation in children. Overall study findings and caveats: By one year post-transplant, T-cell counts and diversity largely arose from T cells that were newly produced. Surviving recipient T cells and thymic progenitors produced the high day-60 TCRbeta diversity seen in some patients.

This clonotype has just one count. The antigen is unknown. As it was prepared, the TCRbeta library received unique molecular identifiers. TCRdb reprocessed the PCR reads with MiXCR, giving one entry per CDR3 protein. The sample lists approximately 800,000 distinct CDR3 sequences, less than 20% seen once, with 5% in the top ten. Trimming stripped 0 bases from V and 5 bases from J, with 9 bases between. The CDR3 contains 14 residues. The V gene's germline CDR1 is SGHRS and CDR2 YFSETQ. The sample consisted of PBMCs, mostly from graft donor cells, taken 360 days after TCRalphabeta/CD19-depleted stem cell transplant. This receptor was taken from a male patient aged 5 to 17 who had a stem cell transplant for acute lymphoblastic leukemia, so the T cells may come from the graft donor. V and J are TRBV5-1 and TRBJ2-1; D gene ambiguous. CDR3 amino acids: CASSLDAVNNEQFF. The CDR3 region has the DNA TGCGCCAGCAGCTTGGATGCAGTAAACAATGAGCAGTTCTTC.